This record looks at one TCR beta chain sequence and its context. Its antigen is as yet unknown. No cell fractionation was done, so the repertoire covers all unsorted peripheral blood T cells. Four of the ten uninfected healthy control donors were sampled twice, about 13 weeks apart. The record originates from a study of HIV-infected patients and healthy controls. Study-level points and caveats: Size-matched repertoire data failed to replicate the apparent Gini index recovery after therapy in HIV-infected patients.

About 450 ng RNA was reverse transcribed with alpha and beta constant-region primers. Each of the alpha and beta chains got its own library through chain-specific third strand synthesis with indices. A single primer pair per chain amplified all rearrangements, with per-molecule barcodes. TCRdb called the 5' RACE reads again in MiXCR, with one record for every CDR3 protein. The sample includes around 20,000 distinct CDR3 sequences, about 12% of them seen just once. Trimming took off 5 bases at V and 2 bases at J, with 16 bases between the two ends. CDR1 and CDR2 (germline): SGHNT, YYREEE (reference sequence). The CDR3 length is 15 residues.

The source material was blood. The sequence was collected from an adult in good health. This chain uses TRBV5-4 with TRBJ2-5; tentatively, D is TRBD1 (5 bases). CDR3 amino acids: CASRYFKGPQETQYF. CDR3 DNA: TGTGCCAGCAGGTATTTTAAGGGGCCGCAAGAGACCCAGTACTTC. The full variable domain, in which reference TRBV5-4 and TRBJ2-5 provide the parts outside the CDR3, is ETGVTQSPTHLIKTRGQQVTLRCSSQSGHNTVSWYQQALGQGPQFIFQYYREEENGRGNFPPRFSGLQFPNYSSELNVNALELDDSALYLCASRYFKGPQETQYFGPGTRLLVL.